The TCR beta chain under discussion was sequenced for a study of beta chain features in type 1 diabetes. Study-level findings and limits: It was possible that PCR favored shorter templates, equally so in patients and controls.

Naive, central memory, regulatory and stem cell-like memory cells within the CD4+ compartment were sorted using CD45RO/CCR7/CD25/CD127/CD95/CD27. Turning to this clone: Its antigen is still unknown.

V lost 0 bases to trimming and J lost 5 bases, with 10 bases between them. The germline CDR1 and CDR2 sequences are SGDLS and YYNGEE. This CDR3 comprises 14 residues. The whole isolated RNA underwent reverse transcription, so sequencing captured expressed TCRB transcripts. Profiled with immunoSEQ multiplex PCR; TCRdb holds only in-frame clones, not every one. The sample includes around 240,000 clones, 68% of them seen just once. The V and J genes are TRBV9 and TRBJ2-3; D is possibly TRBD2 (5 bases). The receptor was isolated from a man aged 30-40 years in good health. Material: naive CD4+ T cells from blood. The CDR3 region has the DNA TGTGCCAGCAGCGTAGTCGGAGGAGGAGATACGCAGTATTTT. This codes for CASSVVGGGDTQYF.